The clone carrying this TCR beta chain has a single count. TCRdb's table, derived via immunoSEQ multiplex PCR, lists solely in-frame clones and lacks some. The data hold 14,000 or so clones, with roughly 80% observed a single time. This specimen belongs to a study of technical replicates of blood from several donors. The CDR3 is 14 amino acids. Trimming took 0 bases from V and 5 from J, leaving 11 bases between them. Per the germline V gene, CDR1 is SGHRS and CDR2 is YFSETQ. The receptor was isolated from a human donor in good health. V is TRBV5-1 and J is TRBJ1-2; no definite D call. The sequenced sample was PBMCs. The DNA for the CDR3 is TGCGCCAGCAGCTTGGGCGGAAAGCTTTATGGCTACACCTTC. This translates into CASSLGGKLYGYTF.